Listed here are 17 T cell receptor beta chains from one sample, sequenced in a study of molecular identifiers for immune sequencing clone quantification. TCRdb independently ran MiXCR on the PCR reads; one entry per CDR3 protein. The table records 88,000 or so distinct CDR3 sequences, roughly a fifth of them present only once. The specimen was naive CD8+ T cells from blood, with Jurkat cell RNA spiked in. Subset given: FACS-sorted CD8+CD4-CCR7+CD45RA+ naive T cells. These receptors were obtained from a human donor in good health. Some libraries in this study had Jurkat cell RNA spiked in.

This clonotype was counted at least ten times. V is TRBV4-3 and J is TRBJ2-1, with 7 bases aligning to TRBD2. Germline V gives CDR1 LGHNA, CDR2 YSLEER. This CDR3 comprises 17 residues. The V and J ends lost 5 bases and 5 bases, in that order; junction bases with no gene match: 15. The CDR3 DNA reads as TGCGCCAGCAGCTCCCTCGAAGGCGGGAGCAGGGACAATGAGCAGTTCTTC. It translates to CASSSLEGGSRDNEQFF.

The sample holds a few counts of this clonotype. The V call is TRBV27, the J call TRBJ2-3; D is perhaps TRBD2 (6 bases). The CDR3 is made up of 18 amino acids. V lost 2 bases and J lost 0, with 18 bases in between. Germline V gene data show CDR1 as MNHEY and CDR2 as SMNVEV (reference sequence). CDR3 residues: CASSLVSPEGTSTDTQYF. CDR3 coding DNA: TGTGCCAGCAGTTTAGTCTCCCCGGAGGGGACTAGCACAGATACGCAGTATTTT.

This clonotype has ten or more counts. This sequence joins TRBV4-3 and TRBJ2-7; 13 bases map to TRBD2. CDR3 length: 15 residues. Germline V gene lookup returns CDR1 LGHNA and CDR2 YSLEER. V shed 4 bases, J shed 4 bases, and the junction held 4 bases outside the gene matches. The CDR3 coding sequence is TGCGCCAGCAGCCCCGGACTAGCGGGGGTTTACGAGCAGTACTTC. Protein: CASSPGLAGVYEQYF.

This clonotype was found many times. J is TRBJ1-5 and V is TRBV20-1, with TRBD1 as a possible D gene (5 bases). The germline V gene encodes CDR1 DFQATT and CDR2 SNEGSKA (reference sequence). The ends were cut back, 7 bases at V and 3 bases at J, with 19 bases in the middle. The CDR3 extends over 15 amino acids. The CDR3 here is CSVGEWTIDNQPQHF. Written as DNA, the CDR3 is TGCAGTGTCGGGGAATGGACAATAGACAATCAGCCCCAGCATTTT.

The chain is built from TRBV7-9 and TRBJ2-3; TRBD2 aligns across 15 bases. Germline loops: CDR1 SEHNR, CDR2 FQNEAQ (reference sequence). The CDR3 is made up of 22 amino acids. Losses at the gene ends were 0 bases for V and 6 bases for J; bases not matched to a gene: 19. CDR3 coding DNA: TGTGCCAGCAGCTTAGCAAAGACCGGGACTAGCGGGGGGCACCAAACGAGGGATACGCAGTATTTT. This encodes CASSLAKTGTSGGHQTRDTQYF.

The sample holds many counts of this clonotype. This rearrangement joins TRBV4-1 to TRBJ2-7; 7 bases align to TRBD1. Unmatched junction bases numbered 11, after V lost 5 bases and J lost 4 bases. CDR1 and CDR2 (germline): MGHRA, YSYEKL. CDR3 length equals 15 residues. CDR3 DNA sequence: TGCGCCAGCAGCTCGCGCACCGGGACAGAGTACGAGCAGTACTTC. Translating gives CASSSRTGTEYEQYF.

V usage is TRBV4-1 and J usage is TRBJ2-5, with 11 nucleotides matching TRBD2. Trimming took 4 bases from V and 3 from J; bases not matched to a gene: 10. CDR3 size: 17 residues. Per the germline V gene, CDR1 is MGHRA and CDR2 is YSYEKL. CDR3 sequence reads: CASSRDTLAGAEETQYF. DNA for the CDR3: TGCGCCAGCAGCCGAGATACACTAGCGGGAGCCGAAGAGACCCAGTACTTC.

This clonotype appeared many times. J is TRBJ2-2 and V is TRBV3-1; D remains ambiguous. The germline V and J ends were trimmed by 1 base and 4 bases, with 7 bases remaining between them. The CDR3 is made up of 14 amino acids. Germline V CDR1 and CDR2: LGHDT, YNNKEL (reference sequence). The DNA of the CDR3 is TGTGCCAGCAGCCAAGTTAAGCGCACCGGGGAGCTGTTTTTT. Translated, it gives CASSQVKRTGELFF.

This clonotype was counted a single time. V gene TRBV5-8 combines with J gene TRBJ2-2; D remains unclear. Germline loops: CDR1 SGHTS, CDR2 YDEGEE. The CDR3 has 17 amino acids. V was pared by 4 bases and J by 4 bases, with 20 bases between. The CDR3 sequence: CASSPVGRHPSTGELFF. CDR3 sequence (DNA): TGTGCCAGCAGCCCGGTCGGTAGACATCCGAGCACCGGGGAGCTGTTTTTT.

V and J are TRBV20-1 and TRBJ2-7; TRBD2 might be the D (5 bases). The CDR3 has 11 residues. Germline V gene data show CDR1 as DFQATT and CDR2 as SNEGSKA (reference sequence). The V and J ends lost 6 bases and 4 bases respectively, with 10 bases between them. Written as DNA, the CDR3 is TGCAGTGCAAGACGGGGATACGAGCAGTACTTC. Translating gives CSARRGYEQYF.

The chain joins TRBV24-1 to TRBJ2-3; TRBD1 or TRBD2 may be the D gene (6 bases each). The CDR3 is made up of 16 amino acids. The V and J ends lost 5 bases and 2 bases respectively, with 16 bases between them. Germline loops: CDR1 KGHDR, CDR2 SFDVKD. The CDR3 spells CATSVGGGENTDTQYF. Here the CDR3 DNA reads TGTGCCACCAGTGTGGGGGGCGGGGAGAACACAGATACGCAGTATTTT.

This clonotype was counted between two and nine times. This sequence joins TRBV29-1 and TRBJ1-1; no clear D gene. Germline CDR1 reads SQVTM; CDR2 reads ANQGSEA. The ends were cut back, 5 bases at V and 4 bases at J, with 11 bases in the middle. The CDR3 has 12 amino acids. The CDR3 spells CSVLRGGTEAFF. DNA of the CDR3: TGCAGCGTTCTCCGAGGCGGCACTGAAGCTTTCTTT.

This clonotype has a handful of counts. This sequence joins TRBV27 and TRBJ2-7, with 13 positions matching TRBD2. Germline trimming cut 7 bases from V and 5 bases from J; bases unmatched to any gene: 8. Germline CDR1 is MNHEY and CDR2 is SMNVEV (reference sequence). The CDR3 spans 15 residues. The CDR3 sequence: CASTPLAGGLHEQYF. Written as DNA, the CDR3 is TGTGCCAGCACCCCACTAGCGGGGGGGCTCCACGAGCAGTACTTC.

CDR3 DNA: TGTGCCAGCAGCTTAACGGGAAAGAGCTCCTACAATGAGCAGTTCTTC. It specifies CASSLTGKSSYNEQFF. The V and J genes are TRBV11-3 and TRBJ2-1, with a tentative D call TRBD2 (5 bases). This CDR3 comprises 16 residues. Germline assignment: CDR1 SGHNT and CDR2 YENEEA. V was shortened by 2 bases and J by 0 bases, with 11 bases between the two germline ends.

As for this clonotype: This may come from a read error, since a much larger clone is one base off. The chain has TRBV29-1 and TRBJ2-7; TRBD2 matches at 9 bases. Germline V lookup: CDR1 SQVTM, CDR2 ANQGSEA. The CDR3 extends over 18 amino acids. V gave up 7 bases and J gave up 4 bases; unmatched junction bases: 23. The CDR3 reads CSAEGLGTSRSLIYEQYF. CDR3 bases: TGCAGCGCGGAAGGGCTCGGGACTAGCAGGAGCCTAATTTACGAGCAGTACTTC.

Worth noting for this clonotype: This could be a read error, since a much larger clone is one nucleotide away. J is TRBJ2-4 and V is TRBV10-3; D unclear. Germline lookup yields CDR1 ENHRY and CDR2 SYGVKD. Trimming pared 0 bases from V and 7 bases from J, leaving 10 bases between. The CDR3 has 14 residues. The CDR3 loop reads CAISESLSFNIQYF. DNA of the CDR3: TGTGCCATCAGTGAGTCGCTCTCCTTTAACATTCAGTACTTC.

This clonotype came up many times. The chain joins TRBV29-1 to TRBJ2-7; 8 bases are shared with TRBD1. The trim removed 7 bases at V and 3 bases at J, leaving 11 bases unmatched. The germline V gene encodes CDR1 SQVTM and CDR2 ANQGSEA. The CDR3 consists of 14 residues. The CDR3 nucleotides are TGCAGCGCTGGGACAGGACCGTTTGTCTACGAGCAGTACTTC. Amino acid sequence: CSAGTGPFVYEQYF.